The present entry profiles one T cell receptor (beta chain) with its context. Its specificity is not known. The data belong to a study of blood T cells in healthy people across ages. Turning to the study itself: Through template switching, about one barcoded beta molecule was captured per two T cells, as measured in model experiments. Study-level findings and limits: Unknown CMV status may confound age-related changes in expanded clones.

Primers used in a second PCR of roughly 6 to 11 cycles were a sample-barcoded 5' primer and a J-beta primer mix. A single record per CDR3 protein comes from TCRdb applying MiXCR to the 5' RACE reads. The data hold hundreds of thousands of distinct CDR3 sequences, with about 61% observed a single time. The CDR3 length is 17 residues. V lost 3 bases, J lost 1 base, and 18 bases lay in between. Per germline, CDR1 DFQATT and CDR2 SNEGSKA (reference sequence). What was sequenced was blood. The chain has TRBV20-1 and TRBJ1-4; D possibly corresponds to TRBD1 (6 bases). The receptor comes from a man aged 35-49 years in good health. CDR3 sequence: CSASSKRTGRTNEKLFF. CDR3 bases: TGCAGTGCTAGCTCTAAACGAACAGGGAGAACTAATGAAAAACTGTTTTTT.